This T cell receptor beta chain was found in a study of CD8 T cells in Susac syndrome. Whole-study findings and limits: The study's TCR sequencing and HLA analysis covered a relatively small number of individuals, and the study acknowledged this.

Sequencing targeted TCR beta in T cells from blood (CD8+ and CD4+). Stable or active relapsing-remitting multiple sclerosis, untreated and meeting revised McDonald criteria, defined the controls. Random hexamers were used to reverse transcribe an amount of roughly 0.5 to 1 ug RNA. TCRdb re-called the immunoSEQ multiplex PCR reads with MiXCR, one entry per CDR3 protein. The sample has around 300,000 distinct CDR3 sequences; just over 90% are singletons. The CDR3 totals 14 residues. V lost 8 bases to trimming and J lost 2 bases, with 15 bases between them. To note about this clonotype: Antigen unknown.

Sequences were obtained from CD4+ T cells from PBMCs. The TCR was taken from a human donor with multiple sclerosis. This rearrangement joins TRBV12-3 or TRBV12-4 to TRBJ2-5, with D possibly matching TRBD1 (6 bases). CDR3 nucleotides: TGTGCCAGCGGACAGTATGGGACACAAGAGACCCAGTACTTC. Protein product: CASGQYGTQETQYF.